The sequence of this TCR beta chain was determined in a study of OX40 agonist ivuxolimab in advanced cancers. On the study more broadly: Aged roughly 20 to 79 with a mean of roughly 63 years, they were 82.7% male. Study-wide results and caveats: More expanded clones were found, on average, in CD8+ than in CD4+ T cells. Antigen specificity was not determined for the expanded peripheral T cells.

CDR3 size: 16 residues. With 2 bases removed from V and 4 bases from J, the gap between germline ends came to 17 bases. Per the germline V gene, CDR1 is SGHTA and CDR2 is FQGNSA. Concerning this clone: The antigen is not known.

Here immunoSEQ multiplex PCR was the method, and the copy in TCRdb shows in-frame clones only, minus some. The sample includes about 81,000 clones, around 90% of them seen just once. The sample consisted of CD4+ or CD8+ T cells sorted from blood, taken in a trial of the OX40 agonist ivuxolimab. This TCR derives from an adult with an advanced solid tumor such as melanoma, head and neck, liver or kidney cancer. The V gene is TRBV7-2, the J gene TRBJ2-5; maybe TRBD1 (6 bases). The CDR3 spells CASSLTFDATGETQYF. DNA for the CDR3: TGTGCCAGCAGCTTAACTTTTGACGCGACAGGAGAGACCCAGTACTTC. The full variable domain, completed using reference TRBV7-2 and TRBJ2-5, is GAGVSQSPSNKVTEKGKDVELRCDPISGHTALYWYRQSLGQGLEFLIYFQGNSAPDKSGLPSDRFSAERTGGSVSTLTIQRTQQEDSAVYLCASSLTFDATGETQYFGPGTRLLVL.